This TCR beta chain was captured by sequencing in a study of cytomegalovirus exposure and HLA in healthy donors. Findings and limits, study-wide: Analyzed later, most CMV-associated TCR beta chains appeared HLA-restricted. The study flagged fewer than 200 TCR beta chains as cytomegalovirus-associated.

As to this clone: Its antigen is still unknown.

Primers: 60 Vbeta forward and 13 Jbeta reverse. TCRdb keeps only in-frame clones here, not all; method: immunoSEQ multiplex PCR. The sample consists of 180,000 or so clones, about four fifths of them appearing once. CDR1 SGHTA and CDR2 FQGNSA come from the germline V gene. Trimming took 5 bases from V and 4 from J, leaving 18 bases between them. This CDR3 is 15 amino acids long. The donors were healthy bone marrow donors. The chain carries TRBV7-2 and TRBJ2-7; the D gene is possibly TRBD2 (6 bases). Sequencing used PBMCs. The sequence came from a male donor in good health and CMV-seronegative. CDR3 region: CASSGGVGRRYEQYF. CDR3 sequence (DNA): TGTGCCAGCAGCGGAGGGGTAGGGAGAAGATACGAGCAGTACTTC.